The rows below give T cell receptor beta chains drawn from one sample of a study of response to subunit inactivated influenza vaccine. In TCRdb, the RT-PCR reads were re-called with MiXCR into one record per CDR3 protein. The sample has about 190,000 distinct CDR3 sequences; approximately 15% are singletons. The sequenced sample was CD8+ T cells sorted from PBMCs, obtained 5 days after vaccination. Receptor source: a man aged 50 to 59 who received an inactivated influenza vaccine. Both conserved end residues are part of each CDR3. A D gene is named only where the DNA matches it firmly. Where a row states a size, it is once, few, many or the class of an expanded clone; other rows omit it.

V gene,D gene,clone size,J gene,CDR3 DNA,CDR3 protein
TRBV28,.,few,TRBJ1-2,TGTGCCAGCAGTTTAACGCCAGGGGATGGCTACACCTTC,CASSLTPGDGYTF
TRBV4-2,TRBD2,.,TRBJ2-3,TGTGCCAGCAGCCAGACCACCGGGACTAGTAAAACAGATACGCAGTATTTT,CASSQTTGTSKTDTQYF
TRBV29-1,TRBD1,many,TRBJ2-5,TGCAGCGCCCCCGGGACAGGGGGGGAAGAGACCCAGTACTTC,CSAPGTGGEETQYF
TRBV7-9,.,few,TRBJ1-1,TGTGCCAGCAGCTTAATTACCCTAGGGGACACTGAAGCTTTCTTT,CASSLITLGDTEAFF
TRBV12-3/TRBV12-4,.,few,TRBJ2-7,TGTGCCAGCAGTTTGGTATTGATCCGGGAGCAGTACTTC,CASSLVLIREQYF
TRBV15,TRBD2,few,TRBJ2-2,TGTGCCACCAGCATAATAGCGGGAGCGTCCGGGGAGCTGTTTTTT,CATSIIAGASGELFF
TRBV12-3/TRBV12-4,TRBD2,.,TRBJ2-5,TGTGCCAGCAGTTCCCCTCTAGCGGGAGGAGGGGGGGAGACCCAGTACTTC,CASSSPLAGGGGETQYF
TRBV12-3/TRBV12-4,TRBD1,.,TRBJ2-1,TGTGCCAGCAGTACCCGGGACAGGGGCGATGAGCAGTTCTTC,CASSTRDRGDEQFF
TRBV9,TRBD2,.,TRBJ2-7,TGTGCCAGCAGCGTAGGGGTAGCGGGACTTCCGGAGCAGTACTTC,CASSVGVAGLPEQYF
TRBV4-2,.,few,TRBJ2-2,TGTGCCAGCAATAAAAGGACGGAGAACACCGGGGAGCTGTTTTTT,CASNKRTENTGELFF
TRBV6-1,.,.,TRBJ1-2,TGTGCCAGCAGTACCGGGACCCCAATGGGCTACACCTTC,CASSTGTPMGYTF
TRBV24-1,.,many,TRBJ2-2,TGTGCCACCATGGGGGCAGGGGCAACCGGGGAGCTGTTTTTT,CATMGAGATGELFF
TRBV6-2/TRBV6-3,TRBD1,.,TRBJ2-1,TGTGCCAGCACCGGACAGGGGGCGAAATACAATGAGCAGTTCTTC,CASTGQGAKYNEQFF
TRBV7-2,.,.,TRBJ1-1,TGTGCCAGCAGCTTAGTTCCCACAGGAGGCATGAACACTGAAGCTTTCTTT,CASSLVPTGGMNTEAFF
TRBV12-3/TRBV12-4,TRBD1,many,TRBJ2-7,TGTGCCAGCAGTTTGTCCGGGACAGGCTACGAGCAGTACTTC,CASSLSGTGYEQYF
TRBV9,TRBD1,.,TRBJ2-7,TGTGCCAGCAGCGCGGACAGGGGCGGCGAGCAGTACTTC,CASSADRGGEQYF
TRBV18,.,.,TRBJ2-5,TGTGCCAGCTCGCTCCCCGACCAGACCCAGTACTTC,CASSLPDQTQYF
TRBV29-1,.,.,TRBJ2-2,TGCAGCGTACAGGACACCGGGGAGCTGTTTTTT,CSVQDTGELFF
TRBV4-3,.,few,TRBJ2-3,TGCGCCAGCAGCCAAGATTGGCTGCAATCGATAACAAATACGCAGTATTTT,CASSQDWLQSITNTQYF
TRBV7-9,TRBD1,.,TRBJ2-7,TGTGCCAGCAGCTTCATTCCGGGACAGGGTTTCTCCTACGAGCAGTACTTC,CASSFIPGQGFSYEQYF
TRBV7-9,.,many,TRBJ2-7,TGTGCCAGCAGCCGGTGGGGTTACGAGCAGTACTTC,CASSRWGYEQYF
TRBV4-2,TRBD1,few,TRBJ2-1,TGTGCCAGCAGCCACCGGGACAGGCCTGACAATGAGCAGTTCTTC,CASSHRDRPDNEQFF
TRBV3-1,.,.,TRBJ2-1,TGTGCCAGCAGCCAAGATCCAGGTGGGGTAAGATACAATGAGCAGTTCTTC,CASSQDPGGVRYNEQFF
TRBV27,.,.,TRBJ2-3,TGTGCCAGCAGCTTCGGGCCTTCTAGCACAGATACGCAGTATTTT,CASSFGPSSTDTQYF
TRBV28,TRBD2,.,TRBJ2-3,TGTGCCAGCAGCCAGATACCGGGAGGACGGACCGCAGATACGCAGTATTTT,CASSQIPGGRTADTQYF
TRBV6-1,.,few,TRBJ1-2,TGTGCCAGCGAAACCTCCCGGCTGGATGGCTACACCTTC,CASETSRLDGYTF
TRBV20-1,.,few,TRBJ1-2,TGCAGTGTCATAGATGGGGGCTATGGCTACACCTTC,CSVIDGGYGYTF
TRBV25-1,.,few,TRBJ2-7,TGTGCCAGCAGTGAGTGGGGCAGCTACGAGCAGTACTTC,CASSEWGSYEQYF
TRBV20-1,TRBD1,.,TRBJ2-7,TGCAGTGCTAGAGAGCACCCAGGGGGCTACGAGCAGTACTTC,CSAREHPGGYEQYF
TRBV7-8,TRBD1,.,TRBJ2-1,TGTGCCAGCAGCTCGGACAGGGTCAAGCAGTTCTTC,CASSSDRVKQFF
TRBV20-1,.,few,TRBJ2-5,TGCAGTGCCGTGAGACAGGTCGGTGCGGAGACCCAGTACTTC,CSAVRQVGAETQYF
TRBV7-2,.,.,TRBJ1-6,TGTGCCAGCAGCAAGGACGCGAGCTCCTATAATTCACCCCTCCACTTT,CASSKDASSYNSPLHF
TRBV4-3,.,.,TRBJ2-7,TGCGCCAGCAGCCAAGCTATCGCCGGAGGATACGAGCAGTACTTC,CASSQAIAGGYEQYF
TRBV27,TRBD2,.,TRBJ2-1,TGTGCCAGCAGTCTGATAGCGGGAGGGCCCGACAATGAGCAGTTCTTC,CASSLIAGGPDNEQFF
TRBV4-3,.,.,TRBJ1-1,TGCGCCAGCAGCCAAGAAAGGCGGGACGGAGGGGGCACTGAAGCTTTCTTT,CASSQERRDGGGTEAFF
TRBV27,.,.,TRBJ1-5,TGTGCCAGCAGTTTAACGATTGATAGCAATCAGCCCCAGCATTTT,CASSLTIDSNQPQHF
TRBV20-1,.,many,TRBJ2-5,TGCAGTGCTAGAGATAGGACCGCCTGGACAGAGACCCAGTACTTC,CSARDRTAWTETQYF
TRBV6-2/TRBV6-3,TRBD1,few,TRBJ2-5,TGTGCCAGCAGTTACATACAGGGGCAAGAGACCCAGTACTTC,CASSYIQGQETQYF
TRBV6-5,TRBD1,many,TRBJ2-1,TGTGCCAGCAGACGTGGCTGGGAGAAGGGACAGGTATACAATGAGCAGTTCTTC,CASRRGWEKGQVYNEQFF
TRBV12-3/TRBV12-4,TRBD1,.,TRBJ2-7,TGTGCCAGCAGCACGGACAGGGGCCACGAGCAGTACTTC,CASSTDRGHEQYF
TRBV7-9,TRBD2,.,TRBJ2-3,TGTGCCAGCAGCTCAACGTCGGGGGGGAGACCAGATACGCAGTATTTT,CASSSTSGGRPDTQYF
TRBV27,TRBD2,few,TRBJ2-3,TGTGCCAGCCGCATAGCGGGAGGCACAGATACGCAGTATTTT,CASRIAGGTDTQYF
TRBV12-3/TRBV12-4,TRBD2,.,TRBJ2-7,TGTGCCAGCAGTTCCCCGGGGGAGGGTTCCTACGAGCAGTACTTC,CASSSPGEGSYEQYF
TRBV5-1,.,.,TRBJ2-1,TGCGCCAGCAGCTTGGACAGAGATCCCTACAATGAGCAGTTCTTC,CASSLDRDPYNEQFF
TRBV29-1,.,.,TRBJ2-2,TGCAGCGTTCTATCGAACACCGGGGAGCTGTTTTTT,CSVLSNTGELFF
TRBV6-2/TRBV6-3,.,few,TRBJ2-1,TGTGCCAGCAGTTACGATCCAGGGATGTATGAGCAGTTCTTC,CASSYDPGMYEQFF
TRBV5-7,.,.,TRBJ2-1,TGTGCCAGCAGCTACAGGGTCAATGAGCAGTTCTTC,CASSYRVNEQFF
TRBV6-1,TRBD1,many,TRBJ2-7,TGTGCCAGCAGTGACGACAGGGGGAGAAGGGAGCAGTACTTC,CASSDDRGRREQYF
TRBV15,TRBD1,.,TRBJ2-3,TGTGCCACCAGCAGAGTTAAGGGGGCTAGCACAGATACGCAGTATTTT,CATSRVKGASTDTQYF
TRBV6-6,.,.,TRBJ1-5,TGTGCCAGCAGTGTTTATCCCCAGCATTTT,CASSVYPQHF
TRBV7-8,.,few,TRBJ2-5,TGTGCCAGCAGCTTAGAACAAGTAGGGGAGACCCAGTACTTC,CASSLEQVGETQYF
TRBV12-3/TRBV12-4,TRBD1,few,TRBJ1-3,TGTGCCACCGAAGACAGGGGCCGAAACACCATATATTTT,CATEDRGRNTIYF
TRBV10-3,TRBD1,.,TRBJ2-2,TGTGCCATCAGTGAACCGGGACAGGGGAACACCGGGGAGCTGTTTTTT,CAISEPGQGNTGELFF